The source of this T cell receptor (beta chain) is a study of beta chain features in type 1 diabetes listed by TCRdb under 2018. Some background on the complete study: Mean age, gender distribution, total cell number and subset yield were not different between patients and healthy donors. Across all samples, 90 million to 130 million sorted cells were examined, and cell number per subset correlated strongly with RNA yield. In the study, recently diagnosed type 1 diabetes patients and matched healthy donors were compared on the TCRB repertoires of their sorted circulating CD4+ T cell subsets. Naive and central memory subsets were obtained from all 30 or so donors, but regulatory and stem cell-like memory subsets were isolated from only 8 patients and about eight healthy donors.

On this clone itself: Its antigen target is currently unknown. It has no much larger one-base neighbor in the sample; base qualities were not kept.

The investigation overall reported the following: Naive, central memory and regulatory TCRB repertoires appeared more similar among patients than among healthy donors. Fewer insertions and more nucleotide deletions at VDJ recombination sites were observed in patients with type 1 diabetes, implying thymic rearrangement abnormalities. In all four CD4+ subsets, TCRB CDR3 length was moderately but significantly shorter in type 1 diabetes patients. Shorter templates might be favored by PCR, yet because patient and control samples were amplified and corrected together, any such skew would affect both groups equally. Because small numbers of individuals were included in the HLA sub-analyses, any influence of HLA type on TCRB rearrangement was left unresolved. Because cDNA was sequenced instead of genomic DNA, activated cells with high expression could be over-represented, although the groups did not differ in activation or CD3 levels.

All of the isolated RNA was reverse transcribed with the High Capacity cDNA Reverse Transcription Kit, so expressed TCRB transcripts were sequenced. Deep immunoSEQ sequencing was applied to naive, central memory and regulatory T cell samples, giving an average of about 3.6 million total reads per sample. After sorted cells were lysed in RLT buffer, RNA was extracted with DNase-treated RNeasy Micro or Mini kits, with the choice depending on cell number. Each cell subset was processed separately to prevent cross-contamination, with patient and healthy donor samples processed together. The immunoSEQ multiplex PCR was used to amplify TCRB sequences from cDNA, generating 87-bp fragments that spanned the CDR3 region. Sequencing of the amplicons was done on the Illumina HiSeq platform. The paper's data handling went like this. Synthetic template baselines were used to correct PCR bias computationally, reads within Hamming distance 2 were collapsed together, and singletons that could not be merged were discarded. By aligning reads against IMGT, V, D and J genes, CDR3 length, and insertions or deletions at six rearrangement sites were assigned. Within each subset, clonotype counts were normalized to sorted cell number, after which true diversity and Gini coefficients were computed with the tcR R package. The overlap coefficient, calculated on TCRB nucleotide sequences, was used to measure repertoire sharing. This immuneACCESS table, as held by TCRdb, lists in-frame sequences with V and J called but not all clones. Of the missing ones, under half trace to an unresolved V gene in checked studies; the others have no known cause. From that table come the V and J calls and clone size; the DNA was used to work out D and trimming. This sample is represented by 95,000 to 150,000 clones; less than 20% of them were singletons. The ten largest account for 2.3% of the sample.

For CDR1 and CDR2, the germline V gene (reference sequence) lists LNHNV and YYDKDF. The CDR3 has 15 amino acids, counting the end cysteine and phenylalanine. The kept DNA is CDR3 alone, 45 bases in frame from the first base. V gives up 0 bases and J gives up 6 bases, and the segment between their germline ends measures 14 bases. A single peripheral blood draw of about 116 mL on average was collected from each donor into heparinised tubes. Naive, central memory, regulatory and stem cell-like memory CD4+ T cells were sorted on a BD FACSAria II using a panel including CD45RO, CCR7, CD25, CD127, CD95 and CD27. A purity above 95% was achieved for all sorted populations. PBMCs were isolated immediately by Lymphoprep density gradient centrifugation and stained directly without culture. Samples were stained and sorted in pairs, with one healthy donor and one patient per experiment, so that batch effects were minimized.

This receptor was identified in a young man with type 1 diabetes. Sequencing input: central memory CD4+ T cells from blood. The chain uses TRBV15 and TRBJ1-2, and possibly TRBD1, on 5 matching bases. The CDR3 amino acid sequence is: CATSRDLAGYDGYTF. The DNA sequence reads TGTGCCACCAGCAGAGATCTGGCAGGGTATGATGGCTACACCTTC.